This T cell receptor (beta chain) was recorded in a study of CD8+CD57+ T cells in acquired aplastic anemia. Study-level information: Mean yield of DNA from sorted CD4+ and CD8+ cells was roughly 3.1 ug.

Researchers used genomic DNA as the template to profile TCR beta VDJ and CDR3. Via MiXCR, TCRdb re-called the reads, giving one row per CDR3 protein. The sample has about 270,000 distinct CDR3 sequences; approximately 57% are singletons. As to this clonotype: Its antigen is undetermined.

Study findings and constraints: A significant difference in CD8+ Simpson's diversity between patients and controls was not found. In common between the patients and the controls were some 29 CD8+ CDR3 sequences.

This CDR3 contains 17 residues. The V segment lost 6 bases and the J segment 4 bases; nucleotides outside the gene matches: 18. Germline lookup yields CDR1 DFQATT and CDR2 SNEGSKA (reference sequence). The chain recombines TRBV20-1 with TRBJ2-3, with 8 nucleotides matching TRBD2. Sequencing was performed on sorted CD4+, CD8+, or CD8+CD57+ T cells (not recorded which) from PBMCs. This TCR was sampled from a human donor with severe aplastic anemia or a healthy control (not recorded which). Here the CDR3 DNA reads TGCAGTGCCGAGGGATCCGGGAGGGCGGCGAACGCAGATACGCAGTATTTT. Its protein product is CSAEGSGRAANADTQYF.